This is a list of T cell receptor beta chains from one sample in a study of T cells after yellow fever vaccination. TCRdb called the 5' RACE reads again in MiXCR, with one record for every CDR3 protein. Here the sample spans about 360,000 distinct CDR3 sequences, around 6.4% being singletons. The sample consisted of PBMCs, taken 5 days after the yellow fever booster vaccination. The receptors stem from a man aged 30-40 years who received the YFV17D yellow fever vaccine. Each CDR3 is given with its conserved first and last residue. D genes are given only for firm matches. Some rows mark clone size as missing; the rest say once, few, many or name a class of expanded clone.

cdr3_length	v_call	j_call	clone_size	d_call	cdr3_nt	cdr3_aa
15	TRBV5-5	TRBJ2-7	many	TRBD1	TGTGCCAGCAGCTTGGGGCCCCGGACAGGGGACGAGCAGTACTTC	CASSLGPRTGDEQYF
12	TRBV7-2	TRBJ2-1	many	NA	TGTGCCAGCAGCTTAGATCGGAGGATCCAGTTCTTC	CASSLDRRIQFF
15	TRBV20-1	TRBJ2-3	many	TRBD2	TGCAGTGCTATGAGTCCTAGCGGTATAACAGATACGCAGTATTTT	CSAMSPSGITDTQYF
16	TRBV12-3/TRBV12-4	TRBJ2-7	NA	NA	TGTGCCAGCAGTTTGAGTGAGGGGTCATTTTCCTACGAGCAGTACTTC	CASSLSEGSFSYEQYF
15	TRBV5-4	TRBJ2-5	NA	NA	TGTGCCAGCAGCCCCCGAGGGTATGACCAAGAGACCCAGTACTTC	CASSPRGYDQETQYF
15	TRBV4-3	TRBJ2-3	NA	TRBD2	TGCGCCAGCAGCCAGAGACTAGCGGGAGTGGATACGCAGTATTTT	CASSQRLAGVDTQYF
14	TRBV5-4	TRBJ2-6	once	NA	TGTCCCAGCCGTATGCAGTCGGGGGCCAACGTCCTGACTTTC	CPSRMQSGANVLTF
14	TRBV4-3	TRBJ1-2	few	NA	TGCGCCAGCAGCCAAGAAATTCCGGGGAATGGCTACACCTTC	CASSQEIPGNGYTF
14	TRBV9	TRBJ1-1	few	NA	TGTGCCAGCAGCGTCAGTCGGGGGGACACTGAAGCTTTCTTT	CASSVSRGDTEAFF
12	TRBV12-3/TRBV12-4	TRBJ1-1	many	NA	TGTGCCAGCAGTTCAAACAGGGCTGAAGCTTTCTTT	CASSSNRAEAFF
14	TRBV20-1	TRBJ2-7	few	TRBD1	TGCAGTGCTAGAGATACAGGGGGCTTGAACGAGCAGTACTTC	CSARDTGGLNEQYF
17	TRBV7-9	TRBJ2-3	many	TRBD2	TGTGCCAGCAGCTTCGGGAGGGGTCCACGGGGCACAGATACGCAGTATTTT	CASSFGRGPRGTDTQYF
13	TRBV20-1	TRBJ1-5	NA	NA	TGCAGTGTGGGGCAGGACCTCAATCAGCCCCAGCATTTT	CSVGQDLNQPQHF
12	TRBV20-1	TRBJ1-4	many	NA	TGCAGTGCTAGAGATCTCGGCGAAAAACTGTTTTTT	CSARDLGEKLFF
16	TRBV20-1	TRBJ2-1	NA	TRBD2	TGCTGTGCTAGACTGACTAGCGGGAGCTCCTACAATGAGCAGTTCTTC	CCARLTSGSSYNEQFF
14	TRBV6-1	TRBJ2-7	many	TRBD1	TGTGCCAGCAGTACCAGGACAGGGTCCTACGAGCAGTACTTC	CASSTRTGSYEQYF
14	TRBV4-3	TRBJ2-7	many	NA	TGCGCCAGCAGCCTCCCTAGCGCCTCCTACGAGCAGTACTTC	CASSLPSASYEQYF